The next 7 T cell receptor beta chains were all read from a single sample in a study of T cell changes during pregnancy in multiple sclerosis. The assay was immunoSEQ multiplex PCR, and TCRdb's table has in-frame clones only and misses some. Of tens of thousands of clones listed, approximately 90% were seen once; the top ten hold approximately 12%. This specimen consisted of CD8+ T cells from peripheral blood mononuclear cells, obtained before pregnancy. Source of these receptors: a female donor with multiple sclerosis, enrolled in a pregnancy study.

This clone came up once. The chain recombines TRBV19 with TRBJ2-1; 7 bases are a match to TRBD2. The germline gives CDR1 LNHDA, CDR2 SQIVND (reference sequence). The CDR3 loop spans 15 amino acids. J was trimmed by 6 bases and V by 5 bases; bases with no gene match: 10. CDR3 in amino acids: CASSPSGASGNEQFF. The CDR3 nucleotides read TGTGCCAGTAGTCCTTCTGGGGCTAGCGGCAATGAGCAGTTCTTC.

The chain uses TRBV2 and TRBJ2-6; 8 nucleotides align to TRBD1. The CDR3 contains 18 residues. The junction had 14 bases not matched to a gene; V was cut back by 6 bases and J by 4 bases. Per germline, CDR1 SNHLY and CDR2 FYNNEI. This CDR3 reads CASRVFRDRSVGANVLTF. As DNA, the CDR3 is TGTGCCAGCAGGGTTTTCCGGGACAGGTCCGTCGGGGCCAACGTCCTGACTTTC. Supplemented by reference TRBV2 and TRBJ2-6, the full variable domain reads EPEVTQTPSHQVTQMGQEVILRCVPISNHLYFYWYRQILGQKVEFLVSFYNNEISEKSEIFDDQFSVERPDGSNFTLKIRSTKLEDSAMYFCASRVFRDRSVGANVLTFGAGSRLTVL.

This chain's CDR3 is CASSPEGALGYTF. The CDR3 DNA follows: TGTGCCAGCAGCCCTGAGGGGGCGCTTGGCTACACCTTC. The chain uses TRBV9 and TRBJ1-2; 7 bases match TRBD1. V shed 4 bases, J shed 7 bases, and the junction held 7 bases outside the gene matches. The germline CDR1 and CDR2 sequences are SGDLS and YYNGEE. The CDR3 runs 13 residues.

V is TRBV10-1 and J is TRBJ2-3, with 13 bases aligning to TRBD2. The CDR3 length is 19 residues. The J segment lost 3 bases and the V segment lost 4 bases, leaving 13 bases of the junction unmatched. CDR1 is WNHNN, CDR2 SYGVQD, per germline (reference sequence). The CDR3 here is CASSGPGTSGISLTDTQYF. The DNA for the CDR3 is TGCGCCAGCAGTGGACCCGGGACTAGCGGGATCAGTTTGACAGATACGCAGTATTTT.

This clone has only a few counts. The rearrangement uses TRBV19 and TRBJ2-7; D may be TRBD1 (5 bases). The CDR3 length is 14 residues. Germline loops: CDR1 LNHDA, CDR2 SQIVND (reference sequence). Trimming removed 1 base from V and 2 bases from J, with 9 bases in between. In DNA form, the CDR3 reads TGTGCCAGTAGTATAGGTCAGGGAACCTACGAGCAGTACTTC. Residues: CASSIGQGTYEQYF.

This sequence joins TRBV5-4 and TRBJ2-2; the D gene is possibly TRBD1 (6 bases). The CDR3 totals 16 residues. The germline CDR1 and CDR2 sequences are SGHNT and YYREEE (reference sequence). V was pared by 4 bases and J by 1 base, with 14 bases between. For the CDR3, the DNA is TGTGCCAGCAGCCAAGGGGGACGGCAGAACACCGGGGAGCTGTTTTTT. Protein sequence: CASSQGGRQNTGELFF.

J is TRBJ2-3 and V is TRBV7-6; weak D call: TRBD2 (6 bases). The CDR3 has 16 residues. V dropped 3 bases and J dropped 4 bases, with 17 bases sitting between them. In germline, CDR1 is SGHVS, CDR2 FNYEAQ. The CDR3 loop is CASSFGPGVMADTQYF. DNA of the CDR3: TGTGCCAGCAGCTTTGGACCGGGAGTAATGGCAGATACGCAGTATTTT. Filled out from reference TRBV7-6 and TRBJ2-3, the complete variable domain reads GAGVSQSPRYKVTKRGQDVALRCDPISGHVSLYWYRQALGQGPEFLTYFNYEAQQDKSGLPNDRFSAERPEGSISTLTIQRTEQRDSAMYRCASSFGPGVMADTQYFGPGTRLTVL.